This T cell receptor beta chain was profiled in a study of T cells in Graves' hyperthyroidism and ophthalmopathy. At the level of the study: Peripheral blood was drawn at first diagnosis, prior to all treatment.

Findings and limits, study-wide: Ophthalmopathy, as predicted by the model, came a median around 6 months after the prediction. Blood also contained most expanded thyroid clonotypes above 0.001.

This clonotype was observed a few times. The antigen is undetermined. RNA transcripts were the template for amplifying TCR beta CDR3 regions. Researchers ran a first-round RT-PCR on the TCR CDR3 using the HTBI primer set. TCRdb recomputed calls from the multiplex PCR reads with MiXCR, one row per CDR3 protein. The table records fewer than 750,000 distinct CDR3 sequences, roughly 15% of them present only once. Per the germline V gene, CDR1 is LNHDA and CDR2 is SQIVND (reference sequence). The CDR3 spans 17 residues. The junction had 9 bases not matched to a gene; V was cut back by 3 bases and J by 3 bases.

Specimen: blood. This sequence originates from a woman aged 45-59 years with Graves' ophthalmopathy. The V gene is TRBV19, the J gene TRBJ2-3; 10 bases line up with TRBD2. The CDR3 spells CASSMDPASGRTDTQYF. Written as DNA, the CDR3 is TGTGCCAGTAGTATGGACCCCGCTAGCGGGAGAACAGATACGCAGTATTTT.